This is a list of T cell receptor beta chains from one sample in a study of control samples from healthy donors and cancer patients. The table came from immunoSEQ multiplex PCR; TCRdb's copy has only in-frame clones and leaves some out. The data contain 90,000 or so clones, about 86% of them singletons. Specimen: blood. These receptors came from a woman between 50 and 59 years old in good health. The CDR3 runs from the conserved cysteine through the conserved F or W. A D gene is named only where the DNA matches it firmly. Clone size is stated in some rows and not others, as once, few, many or a class when expanded.

clone size,J gene,V gene,D gene,CDR3 protein,CDR3 DNA
NA,TRBJ2-4,TRBV6-1,NA,CASSESWGWTSAKNIQYF,TGTGCCAGCAGTGAAAGCTGGGGTTGGACCTCAGCCAAAAACATTCAGTACTTC
NA,TRBJ2-1,TRBV25-1,NA,CASRRGSSYNEQFF,TGTGCCAGCAGGCGCGGCAGCTCCTACAATGAGCAGTTCTTC
NA,TRBJ1-5,TRBV6-5,NA,CASKAGNSNQPQHF,TGTGCCAGCAAAGCAGGGAACTCTAATCAGCCCCAGCATTTT
NA,TRBJ1-2,TRBV3-1/TRBV3-2,NA,CASRDPGQTTNYGYTF,TGTGCCAGCAGGGATCCCGGGCAGACTACCAACTATGGCTACACCTTC
once,TRBJ2-1,TRBV27,NA,CASSLFSSNEQFF,TGTGCCAGCAGTTTATTCAGCAGCAATGAGCAGTTCTTC
NA,TRBJ1-2,TRBV9,TRBD1,CASSFGQGDGYTF,TGTGCCAGCAGCTTCGGACAGGGGGATGGCTACACCTTC
many,TRBJ2-1,TRBV5-1,NA,CASSQDYYEQFF,TGCGCCAGCAGCCAGGACTATTATGAGCAGTTCTTC
NA,TRBJ2-7,TRBV14,TRBD2,CASSPGGGRYEQYF,TGTGCCAGCAGCCCTGGGGGGGGACGCTACGAGCAGTACTTC
NA,TRBJ2-1,TRBV6-4,NA,CASSEFLGHEQFF,TGTGCCAGCAGTGAGTTTCTAGGTCATGAGCAGTTCTTC
NA,TRBJ2-2,TRBV6-6,NA,CASSYRGEGAGELFF,TGTGCCAGCAGTTACCGGGGGGAGGGGGCCGGGGAGCTGTTTTTT
NA,TRBJ1-3,TRBV6-6,NA,CASESSGNTIYF,TGTGCCAGCGAGAGCTCTGGAAACACCATATATTTT
NA,TRBJ2-2,TRBV6-5,NA,CASRGPRLNTGELFF,TGTGCCAGCAGAGGGCCGAGACTCAACACCGGGGAGCTGTTTTTT
NA,TRBJ2-1,TRBV7-2,NA,CASSLRNYNEQFF,TGTGCCAGCAGCTTAAGAAACTACAATGAGCAGTTCTTC